The source of this T cell receptor (beta chain) is a study of cytomegalovirus exposure and HLA in healthy donors. Study observations and caveats: The study designated some 180 TCR beta chains cytomegalovirus-associated.

Trimming stripped 5 bases from V and 2 bases from J, with 16 bases between. Germline CDR1 MDHEN, CDR2 SYDVKM. The CDR3 spans 15 residues. As concerns this clone: Its antigen is as yet unknown.

The PCR ran on 60 Vbeta and 13 Jbeta primers. Generated by immunoSEQ multiplex PCR, the TCRdb table keeps only in-frame clones and is missing some. The profile shows 130,000 or so clones, approximately 84% of them singletons. This TCR came from a woman between 35 and 50 years old in good health and CMV-seronegative. The sample consisted of PBMCs. The rearrangement joins TRBV28 to TRBJ2-7; D perhaps matches TRBD2 (5 bases). The CDR3 region is CASSAPPSGTYEQYF. The CDR3 DNA follows: TGTGCCAGCAGTGCCCCGCCCAGCGGAACCTACGAGCAGTACTTC.